This T cell receptor (beta chain) came from a study of PD-L1 blockade in urothelial cancer. Study-wide context: Male sex and bladder-origin urothelial cancer were recorded for about 90% of the roughly 29 patients. Regarding the study as a whole: Each patient was represented by one FFPE tumor sample, obtained not right before treatment.

To note about this clone: As yet, its antigen is unknown.

Some clones are missing from TCRdb's copy, which holds only in-frame ones; the method was immunoSEQ multiplex PCR. The profile covers some 2,500 clones, with 33% appearing a single time and approximately 5% taken by the ten largest. Germline trimming cut 3 bases from V and 7 bases from J; bases unmatched to any gene: 8. The CDR3 runs to 15 residues. Germline loops: CDR1 KGHSH, CDR2 LQKENI. The material sequenced was tumor tissue, taken before atezolizumab (anti-PD-L1) treatment. The TCR originated in a man aged 65 to 85 with urothelial cancer. The chain couples TRBV18 to TRBJ2-1; 8 positions match TRBD2. The CDR3 coding sequence is TGTGCCAGCTCACCGCGGACTAGCAGCGGGAATGAGCAGTTCTTC. It is translated as CASSPRTSSGNEQFF.